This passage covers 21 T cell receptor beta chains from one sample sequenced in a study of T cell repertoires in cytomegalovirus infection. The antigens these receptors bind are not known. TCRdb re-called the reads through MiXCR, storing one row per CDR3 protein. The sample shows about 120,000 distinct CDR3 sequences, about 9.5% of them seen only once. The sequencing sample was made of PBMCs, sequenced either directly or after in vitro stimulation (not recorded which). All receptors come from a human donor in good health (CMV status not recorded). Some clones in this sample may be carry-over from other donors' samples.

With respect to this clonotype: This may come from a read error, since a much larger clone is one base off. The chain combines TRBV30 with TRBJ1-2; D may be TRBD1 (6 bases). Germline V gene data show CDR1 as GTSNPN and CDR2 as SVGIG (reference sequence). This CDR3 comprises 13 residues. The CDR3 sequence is CVWSTDRNYGYTF. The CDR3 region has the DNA TGTGTCTGGAGTACCGACAGGAACTATGGCTACACCTTC.

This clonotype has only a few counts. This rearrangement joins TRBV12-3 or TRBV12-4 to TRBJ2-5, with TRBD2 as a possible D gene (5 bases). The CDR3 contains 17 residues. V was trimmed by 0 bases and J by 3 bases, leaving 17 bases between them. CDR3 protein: CASSLAVDSEGKETQYF. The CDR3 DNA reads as TGTGCCAGCAGTTTAGCGGTTGATAGCGAGGGAAAAGAGACCCAGTACTTC.

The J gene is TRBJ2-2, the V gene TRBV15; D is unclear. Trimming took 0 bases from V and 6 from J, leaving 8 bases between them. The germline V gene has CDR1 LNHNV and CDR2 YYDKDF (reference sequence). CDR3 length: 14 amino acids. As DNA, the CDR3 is TGTGCCACCAGCAGAGAAAGGGTCCCCGGGGAGCTGTTTTTT. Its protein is CATSRERVPGELFF. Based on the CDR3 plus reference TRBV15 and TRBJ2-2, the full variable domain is DAMVIQNPRYQVTQFGKPVTLSCSQTLNHNVMYWYQQKSSQAPKLLFHYYDKDFNNEADTPDNFQSRRPNTSFCFLDIRSPGLGDTAMYLCATSRERVPGELFFGEGSRLTVL.

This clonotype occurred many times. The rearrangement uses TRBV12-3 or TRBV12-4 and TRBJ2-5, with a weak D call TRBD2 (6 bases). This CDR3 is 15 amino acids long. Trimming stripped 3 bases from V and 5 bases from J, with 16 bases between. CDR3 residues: CASSFNGGDRETQYF. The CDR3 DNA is TGTGCCAGCAGTTTTAACGGCGGGGATAGGGAGACCCAGTACTTC.

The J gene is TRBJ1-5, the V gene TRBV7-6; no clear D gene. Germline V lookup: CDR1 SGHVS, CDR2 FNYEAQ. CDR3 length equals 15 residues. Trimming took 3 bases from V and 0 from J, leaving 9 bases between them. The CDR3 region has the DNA TGTGCCAGCAGCTTGTTGGGAGGTAGCAATCAGCCCCAGCATTTT. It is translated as CASSLLGGSNQPQHF.

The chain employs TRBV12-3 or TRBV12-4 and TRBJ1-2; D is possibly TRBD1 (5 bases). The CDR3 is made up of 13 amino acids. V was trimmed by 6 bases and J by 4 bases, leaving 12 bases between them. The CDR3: CASRAGPGYGYTF. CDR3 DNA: TGTGCCAGCAGGGCAGGGCCCGGCTATGGCTACACCTTC.

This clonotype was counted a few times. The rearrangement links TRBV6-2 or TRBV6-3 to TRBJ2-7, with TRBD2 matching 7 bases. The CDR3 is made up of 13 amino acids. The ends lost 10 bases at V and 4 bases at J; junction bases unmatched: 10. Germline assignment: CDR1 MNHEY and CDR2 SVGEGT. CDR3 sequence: CAITEAGLYEQYF. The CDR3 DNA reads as TGTGCCATCACAGAAGCGGGGCTTTACGAGCAGTACTTC.

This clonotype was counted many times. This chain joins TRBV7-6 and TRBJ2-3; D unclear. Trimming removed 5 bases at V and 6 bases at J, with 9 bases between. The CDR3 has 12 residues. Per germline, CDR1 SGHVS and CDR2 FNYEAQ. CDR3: CASSLNWDTQYF. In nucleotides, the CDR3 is TGTGCCAGCAGCCTCAATTGGGATACGCAGTATTTT.

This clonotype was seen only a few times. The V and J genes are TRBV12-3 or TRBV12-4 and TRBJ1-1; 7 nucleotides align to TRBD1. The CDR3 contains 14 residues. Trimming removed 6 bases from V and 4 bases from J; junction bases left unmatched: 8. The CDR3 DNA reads TGTGCCAGCAGCACTAAGGGGGCGGTCACTGAAGCTTTCTTT. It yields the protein CASSTKGAVTEAFF.

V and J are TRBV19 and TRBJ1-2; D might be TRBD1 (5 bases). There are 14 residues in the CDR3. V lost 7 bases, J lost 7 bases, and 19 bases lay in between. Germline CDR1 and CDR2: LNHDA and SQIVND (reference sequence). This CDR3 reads CASTHPQDPGGYTF. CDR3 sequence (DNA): TGTGCCAGTACGCACCCACAGGACCCAGGTGGCTACACCTTC.

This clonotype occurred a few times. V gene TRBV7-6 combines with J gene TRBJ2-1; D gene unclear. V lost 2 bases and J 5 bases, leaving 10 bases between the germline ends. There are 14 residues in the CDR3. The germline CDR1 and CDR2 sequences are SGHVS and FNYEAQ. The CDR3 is CASSLSLAHNEQFF. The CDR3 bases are TGTGCCAGCAGCTTAAGCCTCGCACACAATGAGCAGTTCTTC.

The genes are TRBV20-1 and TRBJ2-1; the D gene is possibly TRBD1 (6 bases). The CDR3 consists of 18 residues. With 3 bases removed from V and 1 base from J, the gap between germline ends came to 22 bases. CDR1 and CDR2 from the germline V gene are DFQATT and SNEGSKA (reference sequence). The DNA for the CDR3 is TGCAGTGCTAGTTATTGGGGGCCCGATGAGGTTTCCTACAATGAGCAGTTCTTC. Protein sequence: CSASYWGPDEVSYNEQFF.

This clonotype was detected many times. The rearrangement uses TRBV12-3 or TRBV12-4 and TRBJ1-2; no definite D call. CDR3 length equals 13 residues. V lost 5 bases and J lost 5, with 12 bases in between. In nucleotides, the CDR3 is TGTGCCAGCAGTGTTGAGGGAGCTTATGGCTACACCTTC. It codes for CASSVEGAYGYTF.

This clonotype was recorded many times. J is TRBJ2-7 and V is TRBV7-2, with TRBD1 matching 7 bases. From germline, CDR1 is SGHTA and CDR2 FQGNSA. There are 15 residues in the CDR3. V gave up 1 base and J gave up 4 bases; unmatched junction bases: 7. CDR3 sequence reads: CASSLGGTDVYEQYF. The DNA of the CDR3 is TGTGCCAGCAGCTTAGGAGGGACAGATGTTTACGAGCAGTACTTC.

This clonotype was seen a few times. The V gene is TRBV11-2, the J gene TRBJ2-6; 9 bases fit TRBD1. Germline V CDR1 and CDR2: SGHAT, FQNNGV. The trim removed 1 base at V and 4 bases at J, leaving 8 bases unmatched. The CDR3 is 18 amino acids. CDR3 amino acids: CASSLGDRVMWGANVLTF. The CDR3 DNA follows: TGTGCCAGCAGCTTAGGGGACAGGGTCATGTGGGGGGCCAACGTCCTGACTTTC.

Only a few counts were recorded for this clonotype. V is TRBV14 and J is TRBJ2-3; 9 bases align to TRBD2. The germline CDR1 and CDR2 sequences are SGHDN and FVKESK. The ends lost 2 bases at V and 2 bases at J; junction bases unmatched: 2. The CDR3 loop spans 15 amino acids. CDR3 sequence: CASSQLAGNTDTQYF. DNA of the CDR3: TGTGCCAGCAGCCAACTAGCGGGAAACACAGATACGCAGTATTTT.

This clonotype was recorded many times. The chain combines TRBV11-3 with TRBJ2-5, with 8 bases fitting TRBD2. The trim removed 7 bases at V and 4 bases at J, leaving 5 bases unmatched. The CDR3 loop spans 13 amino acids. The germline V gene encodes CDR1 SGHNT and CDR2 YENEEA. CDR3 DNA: TGTGCCAGCAAAGCGGGAGCCGGAGAGACCCAGTACTTC. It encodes CASKAGAGETQYF.

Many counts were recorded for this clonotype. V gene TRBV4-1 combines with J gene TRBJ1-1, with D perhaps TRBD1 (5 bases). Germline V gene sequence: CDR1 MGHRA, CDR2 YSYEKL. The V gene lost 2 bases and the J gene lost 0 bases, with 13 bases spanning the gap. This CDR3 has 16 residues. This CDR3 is CASSQPGRLMNTEAFF. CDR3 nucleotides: TGCGCCAGCAGCCAACCGGGACGGTTAATGAACACTGAAGCTTTCTTT.

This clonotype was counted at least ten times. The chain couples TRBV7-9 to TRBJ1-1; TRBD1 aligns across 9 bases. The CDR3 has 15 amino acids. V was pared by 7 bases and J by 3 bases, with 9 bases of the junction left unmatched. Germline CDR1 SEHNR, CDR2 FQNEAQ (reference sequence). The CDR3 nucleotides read TGTGCCAGCACCGGCTTACAGGGGGCTGACACTGAAGCTTTCTTT. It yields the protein CASTGLQGADTEAFF.

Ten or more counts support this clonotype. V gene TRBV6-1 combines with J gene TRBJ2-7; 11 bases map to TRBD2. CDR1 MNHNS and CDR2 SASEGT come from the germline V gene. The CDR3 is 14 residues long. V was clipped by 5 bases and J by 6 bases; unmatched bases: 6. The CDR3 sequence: CASSYGLAGGEQYF. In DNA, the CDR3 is TGTGCCAGCAGTTATGGGCTAGCGGGAGGCGAGCAGTACTTC.

CDR3 in amino acids: CASRQGTYEQYF. The CDR3 nucleotides read TGTGCCAGCAGGCAGGGGACCTACGAGCAGTACTTC. The chain links TRBV7-9 to TRBJ2-7, with D possibly matching TRBD1 (6 bases). From germline, CDR1 is SEHNR and CDR2 FQNEAQ (reference sequence). The CDR3 runs 12 residues. Trimming removed 6 bases at V and 2 bases at J, with 8 bases between.